This T cell receptor beta chain appears in the sequencing data of a study of radiotherapy plus CTLA-4 blockade in lung cancer. Study-level points and caveats: Blood TCR clones of tumor origin expanded after radiotherapy plus ipilimumab.

This CDR3 contains 14 residues. Germline V gives CDR1 SNHLY, CDR2 FYNNEI. V shed 1 base and J shed 2 bases, with 6 bases lying between them. Sequencing was performed with immunoSEQ multiplex PCR; in TCRdb, only in-frame clones are kept and a portion is missing. The data hold about 14,000 clones, with 55% to 80% observed a single time. In the case of this clone: The antigen remains undetermined. In the same sample, other DNA sequences code for this CDR3.

The chain couples TRBV2 to TRBJ1-3, with D possibly being TRBD1 (5 bases). The sequencing used peripheral blood, collected from a patient treated with radiotherapy plus ipilimumab. The source of this sequence is a human donor with non-small cell lung cancer whose response to radiotherapy plus ipilimumab could not be evaluated. The CDR3 DNA follows: TGTGCCAGCAGTGAAGGGACACCTGGAAACACCATATATTTT. This gives the protein CASSEGTPGNTIYF.